The source of this T cell receptor (beta chain) is a study of cytomegalovirus exposure and HLA in healthy donors. Findings and limits, study-wide: Presence/absence comparisons presumed near-even sequencing depth among donors.

J gave up 5 bases and V 0 bases, and 2 bases lay outside the gene matches. The CDR3 totals 15 residues. Germline assignment: CDR1 SGDLS and CDR2 YYNGEE. As concerns this clone: Its antigen is not identified.

Researchers ran the PCR with 60 Vbeta and 13 Jbeta primers. Original analysis: In a later analysis, the count reached 75 million to 90 million unique TCR beta chains, with roughly 12 million shared. Sequencing used immunoSEQ multiplex PCR; TCRdb keeps in-frame clones, though not all of them. Clonal size and the V and J genes are those of that table, whereas D and trimming came from the DNA. The sample has about 180,000 clones; 80% are singletons. The V gene is TRBV9, the J gene TRBJ2-2; 9 positions match TRBD1. The clonotype was recovered from a middle-aged man in good health and CMV-seronegative. Sequenced: PBMCs. CDR3 sequence: CASSVVGQGTGELFF. The CDR3 DNA follows: TGTGCCAGCAGCGTAGTAGGACAGGGGACCGGGGAGCTGTTTTTT.